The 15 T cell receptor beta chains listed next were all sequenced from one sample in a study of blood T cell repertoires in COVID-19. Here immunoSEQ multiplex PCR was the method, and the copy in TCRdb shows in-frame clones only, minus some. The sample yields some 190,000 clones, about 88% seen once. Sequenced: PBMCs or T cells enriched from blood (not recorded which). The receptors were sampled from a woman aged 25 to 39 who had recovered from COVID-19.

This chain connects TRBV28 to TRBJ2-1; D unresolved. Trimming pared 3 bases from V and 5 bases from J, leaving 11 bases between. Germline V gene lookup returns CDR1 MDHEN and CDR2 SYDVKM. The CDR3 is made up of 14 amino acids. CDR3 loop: CASSFSPFNNEQFF. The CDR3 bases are TGTGCCAGCAGTTTCAGTCCCTTCAACAATGAGCAGTTCTTC.

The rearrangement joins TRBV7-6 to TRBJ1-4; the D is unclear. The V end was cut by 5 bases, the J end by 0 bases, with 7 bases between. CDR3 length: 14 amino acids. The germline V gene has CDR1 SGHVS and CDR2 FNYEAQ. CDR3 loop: CASSPSATNEKLFF. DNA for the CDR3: TGTGCCAGCAGCCCGAGTGCAACTAATGAAAAACTGTTTTTT.

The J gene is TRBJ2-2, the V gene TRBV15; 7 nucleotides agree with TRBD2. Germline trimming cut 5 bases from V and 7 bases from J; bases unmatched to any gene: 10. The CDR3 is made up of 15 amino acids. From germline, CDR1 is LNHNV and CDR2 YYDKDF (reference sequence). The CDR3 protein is CATSAAGEVNGELFF. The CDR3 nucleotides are TGTGCCACCAGCGCCGCGGGAGAAGTCAACGGGGAGCTGTTTTTT.

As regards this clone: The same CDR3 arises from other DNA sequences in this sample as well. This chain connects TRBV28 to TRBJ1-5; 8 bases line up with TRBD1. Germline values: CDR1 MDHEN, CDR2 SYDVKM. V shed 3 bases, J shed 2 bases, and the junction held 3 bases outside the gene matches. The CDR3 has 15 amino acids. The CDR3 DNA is TGTGCCAGCAGTTTTTTACAGGGGGGCAATCAGCCCCAGCATTTT. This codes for CASSFLQGGNQPQHF.

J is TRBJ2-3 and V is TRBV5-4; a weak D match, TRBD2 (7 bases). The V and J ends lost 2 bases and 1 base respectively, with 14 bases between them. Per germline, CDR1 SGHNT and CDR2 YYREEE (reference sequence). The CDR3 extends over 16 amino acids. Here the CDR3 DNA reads TGTGCCAGCAGCTTTTGGAGGGGGGGTGGCACAGATACGCAGTATTTT. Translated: CASSFWRGGGTDTQYF.

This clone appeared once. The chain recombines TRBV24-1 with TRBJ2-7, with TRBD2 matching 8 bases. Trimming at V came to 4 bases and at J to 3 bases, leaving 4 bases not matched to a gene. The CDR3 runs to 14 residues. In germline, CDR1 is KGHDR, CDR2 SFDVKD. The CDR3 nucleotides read TGTGCCACCAGTGAACCGGGGGGGCACTACGAGCAGTACTTC. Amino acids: CATSEPGGHYEQYF.

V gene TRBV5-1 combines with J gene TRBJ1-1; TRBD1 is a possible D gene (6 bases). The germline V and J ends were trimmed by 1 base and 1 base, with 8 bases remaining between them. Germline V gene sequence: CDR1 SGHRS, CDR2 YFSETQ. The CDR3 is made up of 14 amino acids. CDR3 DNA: TGCGCCAGCAGCTTGCAGGGGAGGAACACTGAAGCTTTCTTT. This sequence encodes CASSLQGRNTEAFF.

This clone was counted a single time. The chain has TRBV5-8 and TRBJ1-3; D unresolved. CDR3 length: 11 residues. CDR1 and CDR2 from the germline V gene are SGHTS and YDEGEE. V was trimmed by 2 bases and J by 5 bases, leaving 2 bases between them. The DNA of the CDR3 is TGTGCCAGCAGCTTCAGAAACACCATATATTTT. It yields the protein CASSFRNTIYF.

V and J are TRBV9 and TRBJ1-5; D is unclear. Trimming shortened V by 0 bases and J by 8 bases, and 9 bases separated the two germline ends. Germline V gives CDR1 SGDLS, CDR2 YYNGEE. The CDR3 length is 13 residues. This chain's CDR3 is CASSVGREKPQHF. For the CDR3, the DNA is TGTGCCAGCAGCGTAGGTCGGGAAAAGCCCCAGCATTTT.

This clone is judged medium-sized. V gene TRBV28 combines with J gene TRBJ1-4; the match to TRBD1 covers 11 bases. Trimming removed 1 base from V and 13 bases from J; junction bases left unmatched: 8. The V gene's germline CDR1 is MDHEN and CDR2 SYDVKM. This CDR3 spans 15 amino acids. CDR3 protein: CASSLSRAGTGGLFF. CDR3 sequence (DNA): TGTGCCAGCAGTTTATCACGTGCCGGGACAGGGGGACTGTTTTTT.

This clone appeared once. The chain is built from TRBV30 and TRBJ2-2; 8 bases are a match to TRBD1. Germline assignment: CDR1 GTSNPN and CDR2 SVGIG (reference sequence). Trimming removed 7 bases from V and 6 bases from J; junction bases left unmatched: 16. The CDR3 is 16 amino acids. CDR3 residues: CAYTKETGAYSGELFF. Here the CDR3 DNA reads TGTGCCTACACGAAAGAGACAGGGGCGTATTCCGGGGAGCTGTTTTTT.

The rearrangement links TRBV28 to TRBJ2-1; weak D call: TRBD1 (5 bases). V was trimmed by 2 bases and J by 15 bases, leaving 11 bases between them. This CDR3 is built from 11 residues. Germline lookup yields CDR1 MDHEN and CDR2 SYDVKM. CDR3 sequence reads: CASSLGPQGFF. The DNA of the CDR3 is TGTGCCAGCAGTTTAGGTCCCCAGGGGTTCTTC.

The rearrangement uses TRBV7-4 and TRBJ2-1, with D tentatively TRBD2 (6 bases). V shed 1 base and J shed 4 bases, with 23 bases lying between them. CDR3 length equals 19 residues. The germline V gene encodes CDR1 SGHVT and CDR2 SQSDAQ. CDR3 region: CASSLVILSVLGRYNEQFF. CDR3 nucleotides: TGTGCCAGCAGCTTAGTTATCCTATCCGTACTTGGGAGGTACAATGAGCAGTTCTTC.

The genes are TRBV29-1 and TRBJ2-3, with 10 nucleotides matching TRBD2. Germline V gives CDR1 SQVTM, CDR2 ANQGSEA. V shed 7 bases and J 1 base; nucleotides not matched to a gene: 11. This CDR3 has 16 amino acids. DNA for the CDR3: TGCAGCGCCGGTGGACCTACTAGCGGGGGCACAGATACGCAGTATTTT. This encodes CSAGGPTSGGTDTQYF.

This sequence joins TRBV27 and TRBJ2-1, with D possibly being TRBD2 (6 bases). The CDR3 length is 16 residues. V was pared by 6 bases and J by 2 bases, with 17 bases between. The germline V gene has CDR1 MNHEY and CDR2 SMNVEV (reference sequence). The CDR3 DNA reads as TGTGCCAGCAGCACTCCTTCCGGAGGGGCCTACAATGAGCAGTTCTTC. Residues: CASSTPSGGAYNEQFF.